The 18 T cell receptor beta chains presented below share a single source sample, sequenced in a study of T-cell memory formation after mild COVID-19. TCRdb analysed the 5' RACE reads with MiXCR anew, one entry per CDR3 protein. The table has more than 120,000 distinct CDR3 sequences, about 6.1% seen once. Sequencing was performed on PBMCs or a T cell subset sorted from them (not recorded which). These receptors all come from an adult woman who had mild COVID-19 (a few samples of this study predate the infection). Cell type and time point are not known.

The chain employs TRBV21-1 and TRBJ1-5; the table's D call, TRBD1, has no DNA check behind it. TRBV21-1 is a pseudogene. CDR3 length: 15 residues. CDR3 nucleotides: TGTGCCAGCAGCACCCGGGGGCCGGACAATCAGCCCCAGCATTTT. Amino acid sequence: CASSTRGPDNQPQHF.

By share, this clonotype counts as medium-sized (0.01 to 0.1%). The chain employs TRBV4-1 and TRBJ1-2; D gene uncertain. V lost 0 bases and J 8 bases, leaving 7 bases between the germline ends. The CDR3 is 12 amino acids. Germline loops: CDR1 MGHRA, CDR2 YSYEKL. The DNA for the CDR3 is TGCGCCAGCAGCCAAGATATGGAGGGCTACACCTTC. Its translation is CASSQDMEGYTF.

This clonotype was counted many times. The genes are TRBV20-1 and TRBJ1-2, with TRBD1 identical over 10 bases. Germline lookup yields CDR1 DFQATT and CDR2 SNEGSKA (reference sequence). Germline trimming cut 3 bases from V and 5 bases from J; bases unmatched to any gene: 12. The CDR3 contains 16 residues. CDR3 region: CSASGTGASAWYGYTF. CDR3 nucleotides: TGCAGTGCTAGCGGGACAGGGGCGTCGGCATGGTATGGCTACACCTTC.

The chain has TRBV5-4 and TRBJ2-5; D might be TRBD2 (5 bases). Germline V gene data show CDR1 as SGHNT and CDR2 as YYREEE (reference sequence). The CDR3 spans 14 residues. Trimming removed 5 bases at V and 2 bases at J, with 13 bases between. CDR3 sequence reads: CASSPPSGQETQYF. The DNA for the CDR3 is TGTGCCAGCAGTCCCCCCTCGGGACAAGAGACCCAGTACTTC.

The gene calls are TRBV20-1 and TRBJ1-2; the D is unclear. V gave up 3 bases and J gave up 6 bases, with 11 bases separating them. This CDR3 is built from 12 residues. Germline loops: CDR1 DFQATT, CDR2 SNEGSKA (reference sequence). The CDR3 region is CSASELENGYTF. The CDR3 DNA reads TGCAGTGCTAGCGAGTTGGAGAATGGCTACACCTTC.

This clonotype was detected only a few times. The chain couples TRBV7-9 to TRBJ1-2, with TRBD1 as a possible D gene (5 bases). Per the germline V gene, CDR1 is SEHNR and CDR2 is FQNEAQ (reference sequence). V was trimmed by 10 bases and J by 7 bases, leaving 22 bases between them. This CDR3 is built from 14 residues. CDR3 protein: CAIQDWSGISGYTF. The DNA of the CDR3 is TGTGCCATCCAAGACTGGTCAGGGATTAGTGGCTACACCTTC.

This clonotype was seen many times. The J gene is TRBJ2-7, the V gene TRBV6-6; no firm D call. CDR1 and CDR2 (germline): MNHNY, SVGAGI (reference sequence). The length of the CDR3 is 15 residues. V lost 6 bases and J 3 bases, leaving 18 bases between the germline ends. The CDR3 region has the DNA TGTGCCAGCAGGCCCATTACCCCTGTTAACTACGAGCAGTACTTC. It translates to CASRPITPVNYEQYF.

The sample holds a few counts of this clonotype. The J gene is TRBJ2-7, the V gene TRBV12-3 or TRBV12-4, with 8 bases identical to TRBD2. This CDR3 region has 18 residues. V was pared by 7 bases and J by 0 bases, with 17 bases of the junction left unmatched. Here the CDR3 reads CASIAGGGAGTSSYEQYF. CDR3 DNA sequence: TGTGCCAGCATCGCTGGGGGAGGGGCCGGGACTAGCTCCTACGAGCAGTACTTC.

This clonotype was counted many times. The chain couples TRBV7-2 to TRBJ2-7; perhaps D is TRBD1 or TRBD2 (5 bases each). V dropped 8 bases and J dropped 0 bases, with 20 bases sitting between them. The CDR3 spans 16 residues. From germline, CDR1 is SGHTA and CDR2 FQGNSA. The DNA for the CDR3 is TGTGCCAGCGAGGTCCCCAGCGGACATACCTCCTACGAGCAGTACTTC. It translates to CASEVPSGHTSYEQYF.

J is TRBJ2-1 and V is TRBV12-3 or TRBV12-4; D perhaps matches TRBD2 (6 bases). The CDR3 covers 18 residues. V shed 4 bases and J shed 0 bases, with 19 bases lying between them. The chain's CDR3 is CASSSGLGSRSSYNEQFF. The DNA for the CDR3 is TGTGCCAGCAGTTCGGGACTTGGGTCCCGGAGCTCCTACAATGAGCAGTTCTTC.

This clonotype was seen many times. V is TRBV7-8 and J is TRBJ2-5; D is ambiguous. The V end lost 5 bases, the J end lost 4 bases, and 8 bases lay between the germline ends. Per germline, CDR1 SGHVS and CDR2 FQNEAQ. This CDR3 is built from 12 residues. This chain's CDR3 is CASSLSGETQYF. CDR3 in DNA: TGTGCCAGCAGCCTTAGTGGAGAGACCCAGTACTTC. The variable domain in full, with the rest retrieved from reference TRBV7-8 and TRBJ2-5, is GAGVSQSPRYKVAKRGQDVALRCDPISGHVSLFWYQQALGQGPEFLTYFQNEAQLDKSGLPSDRFFAERPEGSVSTLKIQRTQQEDSAVYLCASSLSGETQYFGPGTRLLVL.

At least ten counts were recorded for this clonotype. The rearrangement joins TRBV11-3 to TRBJ2-7; TRBD1 matches 9 bases. Germline CDR1 SGHNT, CDR2 YENEEA. Trimming at V came to 1 base and at J to 3 bases, leaving 4 bases not matched to a gene. The CDR3 spans 15 residues. The CDR3 DNA reads as TGTGCCAGCAGCTTAGGACAGGGGGTCCTCTACGAGCAGTACTTC. This translates into CASSLGQGVLYEQYF.

This clonotype has at least ten counts. The rearrangement joins TRBV5-1 to TRBJ2-5, with D maybe TRBD2 (7 bases). Germline V gives CDR1 SGHRS, CDR2 YFSETQ. The CDR3 extends over 16 amino acids. The ends were cut back, 2 bases at V and 1 base at J, with 15 bases in the middle. The chain's CDR3 is CASSFNGGAPQETQYF. The CDR3 coding sequence is TGCGCCAGCAGCTTCAATGGGGGGGCTCCCCAAGAGACCCAGTACTTC.

This clonotype has ten or more counts. V is TRBV12-3 or TRBV12-4 and J is TRBJ2-3; 10 nucleotides agree with TRBD2. Trimming cost V 3 bases and J 2 bases; bases outside gene matches: 8. The CDR3 contains 17 residues. The CDR3 DNA reads as TGTGCCAGCAGTTTGGGTCTAGCGGGGGTTAACACAGATACGCAGTATTTT. The encoded protein is CASSLGLAGVNTDTQYF.

The gene calls are TRBV30 and TRBJ1-1; D is ambiguous. This CDR3 comprises 14 residues. Trimming left V 1 base short and J 8 bases short, with 17 bases between. Germline-derived CDR1 and CDR2 are GTSNPN and SVGIG (reference sequence). DNA of the CDR3: TGTGCCTGGAGTGGGGCGGCCAGCGTCAAAGAAGCTTTCTTT. It translates to CAWSGAASVKEAFF.

CDR3 in DNA: TGCAGCGTTGAACGGCTAGCGCATTCCTACAATGAGCAGTTCTTC. Translating it yields CSVERLAHSYNEQFF. V gene TRBV29-1 combines with J gene TRBJ2-1; D perhaps matches TRBD2 (6 bases). V was pared by 2 bases and J by 1 base, with 12 bases between. The CDR3 contains 15 residues. CDR1 is SQVTM and CDR2 is ANQGSEA in the germline V gene.

This clonotype was found a few times. V gene TRBV20-1 combines with J gene TRBJ2-3; the match to TRBD1 covers 7 bases. V was clipped by 6 bases and J by 2 bases; unmatched bases: 5. CDR1 and CDR2 (germline): DFQATT, SNEGSKA (reference sequence). CDR3 size: 13 residues. The CDR3: CSATGVDTDTQYF. The DNA for the CDR3 is TGCAGTGCAACAGGGGTTGACACAGATACGCAGTATTTT.

The rearrangement links TRBV15 to TRBJ2-6; D gene uncertain. Germline CDR1 LNHNV, CDR2 YYDKDF (reference sequence). V was trimmed by 4 bases and J by 3 bases, leaving 19 bases between them. This CDR3 spans 18 amino acids. The DNA of the CDR3 is TGTGCCACCAGCATCAAGACACTTGCTACTCTTGGGGCCAACGTCCTGACTTTC. It is translated as CATSIKTLATLGANVLTF.